This TCR beta chain originates from a study of radiotherapy plus CTLA-4 blockade in lung cancer. Clones were read by immunoSEQ multiplex PCR, and TCRdb kept only the in-frame ones, dropping some. The sample consists of 70,000 to 90,000 clones, approximately 80% of them appearing once. V was cut by 0 bases and J by 5 bases, with 19 bases left in between. From germline, CDR1 is SGHDN and CDR2 FVKESK. The CDR3 totals 17 residues. The material was peripheral blood, obtained from a patient treated with radiotherapy plus ipilimumab. This receptor was taken from a human donor with non-small cell lung cancer who had stable disease on radiotherapy plus ipilimumab. The rearrangement joins TRBV14 to TRBJ1-1; no reliable D call. The CDR3 loop reads CASSQENVTGWRTEAFF. In nucleotides, the CDR3 is TGTGCCAGCAGCCAAGAAAATGTGACGGGGTGGAGAACTGAAGCTTTCTTT.